These 26 T cell receptor beta chains were sequenced from one sample in a study of T cell repertoires in cytomegalovirus infection. TCRdb re-called the reads through MiXCR, storing one row per CDR3 protein. There are fewer than 550,000 distinct CDR3 sequences in the sample; 10% to 12% occur only once, and approximately 10% lies in the top ten. The source material was PBMCs. The receptors were gathered from a human donor in good health (CMV status not recorded). Some clones in this sample may be carry-over from other donors' samples.

This clonotype was seen at least ten times. V gene TRBV5-1 combines with J gene TRBJ1-2, with 8 nucleotides matching TRBD1. Germline V gives CDR1 SGHRS, CDR2 YFSETQ. The CDR3 spans 13 residues. The V gene end was trimmed by 3 bases and the J gene end by 9 bases; junction bases not matched to a gene: 7. CDR3 DNA sequence: TGCGCCAGCAGCTCCCGGACAGGGAGGAGCTACACCTTC. It encodes CASSSRTGRSYTF.

This sequence joins TRBV18 and TRBJ1-2, with D possibly TRBD1 on 6 matching bases. Trimming left V 3 bases short and J 3 bases short, with 14 bases between. The germline CDR1 and CDR2 sequences are KGHSH and LQKENI. CDR3 length: 15 residues. The DNA of the CDR3 is TGTGCCAGCTCACCTGTGAGACAGGCCCACTATGGCTACACCTTC. Translation: CASSPVRQAHYGYTF.

There are many counts of this clonotype. The chain uses TRBV6-5 and TRBJ2-6; D ambiguous. The germline V gene has CDR1 MNHEY and CDR2 SVGAGI. Trimming removed 6 bases from V and 0 bases from J, with 12 bases in between. This CDR3 region has 16 residues. The CDR3 nucleotides are TGTGCCAGCAGCTATCGACAAATCTCTGGGGCCAACGTCCTGACTTTC. It yields the protein CASSYRQISGANVLTF.

This clonotype was recorded many times. The chain recombines TRBV5-4 with TRBJ2-1; 10 bases map to TRBD1. This CDR3 has 15 amino acids. Germline CDR1 SGHNT, CDR2 YYREEE (reference sequence). With V trimmed by 3 bases and J by 6 bases, 6 bases remained unmatched. The DNA for the CDR3 is TGTGCCAGCAGCTCGCCCGGGACAGGGGTCAATGAGCAGTTCTTC. Its translation is CASSSPGTGVNEQFF.

This clonotype was observed a few times. The chain carries TRBV20-1 and TRBJ2-7; D may be TRBD1 or TRBD2 (5 bases each). Trimming took 5 bases from V and 0 from J, leaving 11 bases between them. The germline V gene has CDR1 DFQATT and CDR2 SNEGSKA (reference sequence). The CDR3 is 13 residues long. The CDR3 loop is CSARDASSYEQYF. CDR3 nucleotides: TGCAGTGCTCGGGACGCCAGCTCCTACGAGCAGTACTTC.

In its sample, this clonotype was seen many times. The rearrangement joins TRBV12-3 or TRBV12-4 to TRBJ2-7; possibly TRBD1 or TRBD2 for D (5 bases each). Trimming removed 1 base at V and 6 bases at J, with 16 bases between. The length of the CDR3 is 15 residues. The CDR3 protein is CASSLGGTTTVEQYF. For the CDR3, the DNA is TGTGCCAGCAGTTTAGGGGGGACCACGACCGTCGAGCAGTACTTC.

CDR3 DNA sequence: TGTGCCAGCAGTGAATCCTTTCTCAATGAGCAGTTCTTC. It encodes CASSESFLNEQFF. The chain has TRBV6-1 and TRBJ2-1; D not certain. CDR3 size: 13 residues. Deletions cut 2 bases from V and 6 bases from J, with 8 bases between. Germline assignment: CDR1 MNHNS and CDR2 SASEGT.

This clonotype was recorded many times. The gene calls are TRBV12-3 or TRBV12-4 and TRBJ1-6; D is unresolved. The CDR3 is 16 amino acids. Trimming took 1 base from V and 5 from J, leaving 12 bases between them. CDR3 in amino acids: CASSLGAGSNNSPLHF. DNA of the CDR3: TGTGCCAGCAGTTTAGGTGCCGGGTCCAATAATTCACCCCTCCACTTT.

This clonotype was observed many times. The chain couples TRBV7-9 to TRBJ1-1; 7 bases match TRBD1. Trimming removed 6 bases from V and 9 bases from J; junction bases left unmatched: 10. The CDR3 is 13 amino acids. Germline CDR1 reads SEHNR; CDR2 reads FQNEAQ (reference sequence). This CDR3 reads CASSPNRGGKAFF. CDR3 DNA sequence: TGTGCCAGCAGTCCTAACAGGGGCGGAAAAGCTTTCTTT.

This clonotype was seen at least ten times. The chain links TRBV27 to TRBJ2-2; 11 nucleotides align to TRBD1. Germline trimming cut 2 bases from V and 6 bases from J; bases unmatched to any gene: 8. CDR3 length: 17 residues. CDR1 is MNHEY, CDR2 SMNVEV, per germline (reference sequence). CDR3 amino acids: CASSLVFGTGGAGELFF. For the CDR3, the DNA is TGTGCCAGCAGTTTAGTATTCGGGACAGGGGGAGCCGGGGAGCTGTTTTTT.

This clonotype was detected only a few times. The CDR3 region has the DNA TGCAGCGTGAAGACTAGATTAGCCAAAAACATTCAGTACTTC. Its protein product is CSVKTRLAKNIQYF. This chain connects TRBV29-1 to TRBJ2-4, with D perhaps matching TRBD2 (6 bases). V was clipped by 6 bases and J by 0 bases, with 12 bases between them. The CDR3 extends over 14 amino acids. CDR1 and CDR2 from the germline V gene are SQVTM and ANQGSEA.

The rearrangement joins TRBV3-1 to TRBJ2-2; tentative D call: TRBD1 (5 bases). V gave up 4 bases and J gave up 8 bases, with 20 bases separating them. Germline values: CDR1 LGHDT, CDR2 YNNKEL (reference sequence). The CDR3 is 16 residues long. CDR3 in amino acids: CASSPAGAARRGELFF. The CDR3 nucleotides read TGTGCCAGCAGCCCCGCTGGGGCGGCCCGCCGTGGGGAGCTGTTTTTT.

This rearrangement joins TRBV29-1 to TRBJ2-5; TRBD2 matches 8 bases. The CDR3 consists of 13 residues. Germline V gene data show CDR1 as SQVTM and CDR2 as ANQGSEA. V dropped 2 bases and J dropped 1; count of bases not matched to a gene: 0. The CDR3: CSVESGSQETQYF. DNA of the CDR3: TGCAGCGTTGAAAGCGGGAGCCAAGAGACCCAGTACTTC.

There are a few counts of this clonotype. The DNA for the CDR3 is TGTGCCAGCAGCCTCTACGGGACAGCTAGCAATCAGCCCCAGCATTTT. Protein sequence: CASSLYGTASNQPQHF. The chain links TRBV5-5 to TRBJ1-5; 7 bases match TRBD1. Trimming removed 4 bases from V and 0 bases from J; junction bases left unmatched: 7. The CDR3 is made up of 16 amino acids. Germline CDR1 reads SGHKS; CDR2 reads YYEKEE (reference sequence). Full variable domain (rest looked up from reference TRBV5-5 and TRBJ1-5): DAGVTQSPTHLIKTRGQQVTLRCSPISGHKSVSWYQQVLGQGPQFIFQYYEKEERGRGNFPDRFSARQFPNYSSELNVNALLLGDSALYLCASSLYGTASNQPQHFGDGTRLSIL.

This clonotype was seen repeatedly, ten times or more. The chain joins TRBV12-3 or TRBV12-4 to TRBJ2-1, with D tentatively TRBD2 (6 bases). CDR3 length: 16 residues. The V end lost 6 bases, the J end lost 6 bases, and 21 bases lay between the germline ends. Written as DNA, the CDR3 is TGTGCCAGCAGGGCCCGGCGGGGCTTCTACTCCAATGAGCAGTTCTTC. Translation gives CASRARRGFYSNEQFF.

The J gene is TRBJ2-1, the V gene TRBV25-1; the match to TRBD2 covers 9 bases. Germline V gene data show CDR1 as MGHDK and CDR2 as SYGVNS. This CDR3 contains 16 residues. V lost 3 bases and J lost 1; bases outside the gene matches: 4. The CDR3: CASSDSGGESYNEQFF. The CDR3 DNA sequence: TGTGCCAGCAGTGATAGCGGGGGCGAGTCCTACAATGAGCAGTTCTTC.

In its sample, this clonotype was seen many times. The J gene is TRBJ2-2, the V gene TRBV11-2, with 7 bases aligning to TRBD2. Germline trimming cut 1 base from V and 7 bases from J; bases unmatched to any gene: 6. This CDR3 region has 15 residues. Germline assignment: CDR1 SGHAT and CDR2 FQNNGV. CDR3 nucleotides: TGTGCCAGCAGCTTAGTGCGGGAGTCGGTCGGGGAGCTGTTTTTT. Amino acids: CASSLVRESVGELFF.

The CDR3 sequence is CASSTRTSSYEQYF. CDR3 nucleotide sequence: TGTGCCAGCAGTACGCGGACTTCCTCCTACGAGCAGTACTTC. The gene calls are TRBV28 and TRBJ2-7, with D maybe TRBD2 (5 bases). The V end was cut by 5 bases, the J end by 0 bases, with 11 bases between. CDR1 and CDR2 from the germline V gene are MDHEN and SYDVKM. The CDR3 sequence is 14 residues long.

The sample holds many counts of this clonotype. The chain uses TRBV11-1 and TRBJ2-1, with 7 bases matching TRBD1. Germline CDR1 SGHAT, CDR2 FQDESV (reference sequence). Trimming at V came to 9 bases and at J to 2 bases, leaving 7 bases not matched to a gene. The CDR3 loop spans 14 amino acids. CDR3 DNA sequence: TGTGCCAGTAGACGACAGGGAGCCTACAATGAGCAGTTCTTC. Residues: CASRRQGAYNEQFF.

There are many counts of this clonotype. V is TRBV12-3 or TRBV12-4 and J is TRBJ2-3; tentative D call: TRBD1 (5 bases). V was shortened by 0 bases and J by 6 bases, with 19 bases between the two germline ends. The CDR3 is 17 residues long. CDR3 amino acids: CASSLAAQGLVPDTQYF. CDR3 nucleotide sequence: TGTGCCAGCAGTTTAGCCGCTCAGGGTCTGGTCCCGGATACGCAGTATTTT.

The CDR3 region is CASTPRGTRAYSGNTIYF. In nucleotides, the CDR3 is TGTGCCAGCACCCCCCGGGGGACAAGGGCTTATTCCGGAAACACCATATATTTT. This chain joins TRBV7-6 and TRBJ1-3, with D possibly TRBD1 on 6 matching bases. V lost 7 bases to trimming and J lost 4 bases, with 26 bases between them. Germline assignment: CDR1 SGHVS and CDR2 FNYEAQ. The CDR3 has 18 amino acids.

This clonotype was counted many times. The rearrangement joins TRBV4-2 to TRBJ2-5; 7 bases match TRBD2. Per the germline V gene, CDR1 is LGHNA and CDR2 is YNFKEQ. The CDR3 totals 17 residues. Losses at the gene ends were 2 bases for V and 4 bases for J; bases not matched to a gene: 13. CDR3 in amino acids: CASSQKEGAGVAETQYF. The CDR3 nucleotides read TGTGCCAGCAGCCAAAAGGAGGGCGCGGGGGTTGCAGAGACCCAGTACTTC.

The J gene is TRBJ2-2, the V gene TRBV7-3, with TRBD1 matching over 9 bases. CDR1 SGHTA and CDR2 FQGTGA come from the germline V gene. There are 14 residues in the CDR3. V shed 3 bases and J 6 bases; nucleotides not matched to a gene: 2. The CDR3 sequence: CASSLGQGPGELFF. CDR3 coding DNA: TGTGCCAGCAGCTTGGGACAGGGTCCCGGGGAGCTGTTTTTT. The full variable domain, in which reference TRBV7-3 and TRBJ2-2 provide the parts outside the CDR3, is GAGVSQTPSNKVTEKGKYVELRCDPISGHTALYWYRQSLGQGPEFLIYFQGTGAADDSGLPNDRFFAVRPEGSVSTLKIQRTERGDSAVYLCASSLGQGPGELFFGEGSRLTVL.

In this sample, this clonotype turned up many times. The V call is TRBV7-6, the J call TRBJ2-2; 7 bases agree with TRBD2. This CDR3 region has 16 residues. The junction had 7 bases not matched to a gene; V was cut back by 3 bases and J by 3 bases. CDR1 SGHVS and CDR2 FNYEAQ come from the germline V gene. In nucleotides, the CDR3 is TGTGCCAGCAGCTTCCTCGGGAGGAGGGACACCGGGGAGCTGTTTTTT. This translates into CASSFLGRRDTGELFF.

This chain joins TRBV30 and TRBJ1-5, with D hard to call. Per germline, CDR1 GTSNPN and CDR2 SVGIG (reference sequence). The CDR3 spans 14 residues. V was trimmed by 0 bases and J by 2 bases, leaving 8 bases between them. CDR3 amino acids: CAWSVGRGNQPQHF. The CDR3 nucleotides are TGTGCCTGGAGTGTGGGGAGGGGCAATCAGCCCCAGCATTTT.

This clonotype showed up many times. The chain employs TRBV19 and TRBJ1-2; TRBD1 matches 10 bases. CDR1 is LNHDA and CDR2 is SQIVND in the germline V gene (reference sequence). V shed 9 bases and J 4 bases; nucleotides not matched to a gene: 8. This CDR3 is built from 14 residues. CDR3 in amino acids: CASQDRGRSYGYTF. The CDR3, as DNA: TGTGCCAGCCAAGACAGGGGGCGCAGCTATGGCTACACCTTC.